This TCR beta chain was sequenced in a study of T cells after yellow fever vaccination. One entry per CDR3 protein results from TCRdb running MiXCR on the 5' RACE reads. The sample has a few hundred thousand distinct CDR3 sequences; approximately 7% are singletons. This clonotype originated in a man between 18 and 29 years old who received the YFV17D yellow fever vaccine. The sequencing here drew on PBMCs, taken roughly seven weeks after the first yellow fever vaccination.

The DNA for the CDR3 is TGTGCCAGCATGTCGTCTGAGACCCAGTACTTC. Amino acid sequence: CASMSSETQYF. The chain recombines TRBV7-9 with TRBJ2-5, with D unclear. Trimming took 7 bases from V and 5 from J, leaving 8 bases between them. The CDR3 contains 11 residues. The germline gives CDR1 SEHNR, CDR2 FQNEAQ (reference sequence).